The 5 T cell receptor beta chains below all came from one sample that was sequenced in a study of T-cell reconstitution after alpha-beta-depleted transplantation in children. Unique molecular identifiers were incorporated during preparation of the TCRbeta library. TCRdb processed the PCR reads anew with MiXCR; each CDR3 protein has one entry. The sample yields hundreds of thousands of distinct CDR3 sequences, about 15% seen once. The specimen was PBMCs from the stem cell graft donor, collected from the stem cell graft. These receptors were taken from a human donor who donated a stem cell graft to a child with acute myeloid leukemia.

The rearrangement joins TRBV11-2 to TRBJ2-2; D possibly uses TRBD1 or TRBD2 (5 bases each). Germline CDR1 SGHAT, CDR2 FQNNGV. The CDR3 sequence is 15 residues long. With 3 bases removed from V and 3 bases from J, the gap between germline ends came to 11 bases. CDR3: CASSFSGTHTGELFF. The CDR3 nucleotides are TGTGCCAGCAGCTTCTCCGGGACCCACACCGGGGAGCTGTTTTTT.

This clonotype was counted at least ten times. The chain links TRBV29-1 to TRBJ1-5; 7 nucleotides agree with TRBD1. The length of the CDR3 is 15 residues. Losses at the gene ends were 6 bases for V and 8 bases for J; bases not matched to a gene: 16. CDR1 is SQVTM and CDR2 is ANQGSEA in the germline V gene. CDR3 sequence: CSVARTGSPEEPQHF. CDR3 coding DNA: TGCAGCGTGGCTAGGACAGGCTCACCTGAAGAGCCCCAGCATTTT.

This clonotype was picked up a small number of times. Here the CDR3 reads CASSLGRTFVANTGELFF. The CDR3 nucleotides read TGTGCCAGCAGTTTAGGGCGGACTTTCGTTGCGAACACCGGGGAGCTGTTTTTT. The chain carries TRBV12-3 or TRBV12-4 and TRBJ2-2, with D possibly TRBD2 on 5 matching bases. The ends were cut back, 1 base at V and 0 bases at J, with 15 bases in the middle. CDR3 length equals 18 residues.

This clonotype was seen many times. J is TRBJ1-2 and V is TRBV10-1; D is ambiguous. There are 13 residues in the CDR3. The V end was cut by 0 bases, the J end by 9 bases, with 11 bases between. The V gene's germline CDR1 is WNHNN and CDR2 SYGVQD (reference sequence). CDR3 protein: CASSESRLSSYTF. CDR3 bases: TGCGCCAGCAGTGAGTCGAGACTGAGCAGCTACACCTTC.

This clonotype was observed a few times. CDR3 amino acids: CATSDLPSAGRETQYF. For the CDR3, the DNA is TGTGCCACCAGTGATTTGCCCTCGGCAGGGCGAGAGACCCAGTACTTC. The V gene is TRBV24-1, the J gene TRBJ2-5, with D maybe TRBD1 (5 bases). The V gene lost 0 bases and the J gene lost 4 bases, with 14 bases spanning the gap. The CDR3 runs to 16 residues. Germline V gene lookup returns CDR1 KGHDR and CDR2 SFDVKD.